The rows below give T cell receptor beta chains drawn from one sample of a study of OX40 agonist ivuxolimab in advanced cancers. The method was immunoSEQ multiplex PCR; TCRdb's version includes in-frame clones alone and lacks a portion of them. The sample carries 30,000 to 50,000 clones, 75% to 90% recorded once. The sequenced sample was CD4+ or CD8+ T cells sorted from blood, obtained in a trial of the OX40 agonist ivuxolimab. The receptors stem from an adult with an advanced solid tumor such as melanoma, head and neck, liver or kidney cancer. Both conserved end residues are part of each CDR3. The D gene is left open where the match is weak. Size tells how often a clone was seen (once, few, many) or the class of an expanded clone, and some rows leave it out.

V: TRBV10-3
D: -
size: -
length: 17
J: TRBJ2-2
CDR3: CAISELVGRRDTGELFF
DNA: TGTGCCATCAGTGAATTAGTGGGCCGGCGGGACACCGGGGAGCTGTTTTTT

V: TRBV7-7
D: -
size: -
length: 15
J: TRBJ2-2
CDR3: CASSLAGGATGELFF
DNA: TGTGCTAGCAGCTTAGCCGGGGGAGCCACCGGGGAGCTGTTTTTT

V: TRBV2
D: -
size: -
length: 13
J: TRBJ1-2
CDR3: CASSARDTYGYTF
DNA: TGTGCCAGCAGTGCCCGGGACACCTATGGCTACACCTTC

V: TRBV7-3
D: -
size: few
length: 12
J: TRBJ1-1
CDR3: CASSFREGEAFF
DNA: TGTGCCAGCAGCTTTCGAGAGGGTGAAGCTTTCTTT

V: TRBV2
D: -
size: few
length: 16
J: TRBJ2-4
CDR3: CASTSGVGGTKNIQYF
DNA: TGTGCCAGCACTTCAGGGGTCGGGGGAACCAAAAACATTCAGTACTTC

V: TRBV7-9
D: -
size: -
length: 15
J: TRBJ1-5
CDR3: CASRGGTWGNQPQHF
DNA: TGTGCCAGCAGAGGCGGGACGTGGGGCAATCAGCCCCAGCATTTT

V: TRBV7-3
D: -
size: -
length: 13
J: TRBJ1-1
CDR3: CASSEILNTEAFF
DNA: TGTGCCAGCAGCGAGATTTTGAACACTGAAGCTTTCTTT

V: TRBV7-6
D: -
size: once
length: 16
J: TRBJ2-2
CDR3: CASSFTGEGDTGELFF
DNA: TGTGCCAGCAGCTTTACAGGGGAGGGGGACACCGGGGAGCTGTTTTTT

V: TRBV4-1
D: -
size: once
length: 16
J: TRBJ1-1
CDR3: CASSHVPSLRNTEAFF
DNA: TGCGCCAGCAGCCACGTCCCCTCCCTGAGGAACACTGAAGCTTTCTTT

V: TRBV10-3
D: -
size: -
length: 16
J: TRBJ2-2
CDR3: CAIREGAYVNTGELFF
DNA: TGTGCCATCAGGGAGGGGGCCTATGTGAACACCGGGGAGCTGTTTTTT

V: TRBV5-1
D: TRBD1
size: -
length: 16
J: TRBJ2-5
CDR3: CASSSDRGFFQETQYF
DNA: TGCGCCAGCAGCTCGGACAGGGGGTTCTTCCAGGAGACCCAGTACTTC

V: TRBV6-5
D: -
size: -
length: 13
J: TRBJ1-2
CDR3: CASSPPLPDGYTF
DNA: TGTGCCAGCAGTCCCCCCCTTCCCGATGGCTACACCTTC

V: TRBV7-9
D: -
size: -
length: 13
J: TRBJ2-5
CDR3: CASSLAGLETQYF
DNA: TGTGCCAGCAGCTTAGCAGGGTTGGAGACCCAGTACTTC

V: TRBV7-9
D: -
size: -
length: 15
J: TRBJ1-1
CDR3: CASSPDQGFGTEAFF
DNA: TGTGCCAGCAGCCCCGATCAGGGGTTCGGCACTGAAGCTTTCTTT

V: TRBV18
D: -
size: -
length: 14
J: TRBJ1-1
CDR3: CASSPQGTNTEAFF
DNA: TGTGCCAGCTCACCACAGGGGACGAACACTGAAGCTTTCTTT

V: TRBV6-6
D: -
size: -
length: 15
J: TRBJ2-2
CDR3: CASSYSGGATGELFF
DNA: TGTGCCAGCAGTTACTCGGGGGGGGCCACCGGGGAGCTGTTTTTT

V: TRBV7-9
D: -
size: -
length: 14
J: TRBJ1-4
CDR3: CASSPGTTNEKLFF
DNA: TGTGCCAGCAGCCCCGGGACAACCAATGAAAAACTGTTTTTT

V: TRBV28
D: TRBD1
size: -
length: 15
J: TRBJ1-4
CDR3: CASTPPPGGDEKLFF
DNA: TGTGCCAGCACCCCACCCCCAGGGGGGGATGAAAAACTGTTTTTT

V: TRBV7-3
D: -
size: -
length: 14
J: TRBJ2-1
CDR3: CASSSGSEGGEQFF
DNA: TGTGCCAGCAGCTCCGGGTCAGAAGGGGGTGAGCAGTTCTTC

V: TRBV2
D: -
size: -
length: 12
J: TRBJ2-1
CDR3: CASMGTGSEQFF
DNA: TGTGCCAGCATGGGAACAGGGTCTGAGCAGTTCTTC

V: TRBV5-1
D: -
size: -
length: 20
J: TRBJ2-1
CDR3: CASSLPGHETGSYLYNEQFF
DNA: TGCGCCAGCAGCCTCCCAGGCCACGAGACTGGTTCTTATCTATACAATGAGCAGTTCTTC

V: TRBV6-6
D: -
size: -
length: 13
J: TRBJ2-7
CDR3: CASRGEDAYEQYF
DNA: TGTGCCAGCAGAGGTGAAGATGCCTACGAGCAGTACTTC

V: TRBV2
D: -
size: -
length: 15
J: TRBJ1-5
CDR3: CASSPGPFGDQPQHF
DNA: TGTGCCAGCAGCCCGGGACCCTTTGGGGATCAGCCCCAGCATTTT

V: TRBV5-1
D: -
size: -
length: 15
J: TRBJ1-1
CDR3: CASSPGGTVDTEAFF
DNA: TGCGCCAGCAGCCCCGGAGGTACAGTAGACACTGAAGCTTTCTTT

V: TRBV11-2
D: -
size: -
length: 14
J: TRBJ2-6
CDR3: CASSFSGGANVLTF
DNA: TGTGCCAGCAGCTTTTCGGGTGGGGCCAACGTCCTGACTTTC

V: TRBV11-1
D: -
size: -
length: 14
J: TRBJ2-5
CDR3: CASSSPVIQETQYF
DNA: TGTGCCAGCAGCTCTCCGGTAATCCAAGAGACCCAGTACTTC

V: TRBV7-2
D: -
size: -
length: 12
J: TRBJ2-1
CDR3: CASGAKWYEQFF
DNA: TGTGCCAGCGGGGCTAAGTGGTATGAGCAGTTCTTC

V: TRBV6-6
D: TRBD1
size: -
length: 15
J: TRBJ2-1
CDR3: CASSPTGSSYNEQFF
DNA: TGTGCCAGCAGTCCGACAGGGAGCTCCTACAATGAGCAGTTCTTC

V: TRBV2
D: -
size: few
length: 14
J: TRBJ1-3
CDR3: CASGRSRGRNTIYF
DNA: TGTGCCAGCGGCCGCTCCAGGGGCAGAAACACCATATATTTT

V: TRBV7-9
D: -
size: -
length: 12
J: TRBJ1-1
CDR3: CASSPPGEEAFF
DNA: TGTGCCAGCAGTCCCCCGGGGGAAGAAGCTTTCTTT

V: TRBV6-5
D: -
size: -
length: 14
J: TRBJ2-7
CDR3: CASSYSHRIYEQYF
DNA: TGTGCCAGCAGTTACTCGCACAGGATTTACGAGCAGTACTTC

V: TRBV28
D: -
size: few
length: 13
J: TRBJ1-3
CDR3: CASSLVAGNTIYF
DNA: TGTGCCAGCAGTTTGGTGGCTGGAAACACCATATATTTT

V: TRBV2
D: -
size: -
length: 14
J: TRBJ1-2
CDR3: CATQRRDLHYGYTF
DNA: TGTGCCACCCAGCGGCGGGATCTTCACTATGGCTACACCTTC

V: TRBV7-9
D: -
size: -
length: 13
J: TRBJ1-1
CDR3: CASSFQGRTEAFF
DNA: TGTGCCAGCAGCTTCCAGGGACGCACTGAAGCTTTCTTT

V: TRBV6-5
D: TRBD1
size: -
length: 12
J: TRBJ1-2
CDR3: CASRKTGGGYTF
DNA: TGTGCCAGCAGGAAGACAGGGGGTGGCTACACCTTC

V: TRBV10-3
D: -
size: -
length: 13
J: TRBJ2-1
CDR3: CAISGGDVDEQFF
DNA: TGTGCCATCAGTGGGGGGGACGTCGATGAGCAGTTCTTC

V: TRBV9
D: TRBD1
size: -
length: 15
J: TRBJ1-4
CDR3: CASSVGTGYNEKLFF
DNA: TGTGCCAGCAGCGTCGGGACAGGGTATAATGAAAAACTGTTTTTT

V: TRBV4-1
D: -
size: -
length: 15
J: TRBJ1-3
CDR3: CASSQEGVEGNTIYF
DNA: TGCGCCAGCAGCCAAGAGGGGGTGGAGGGAAACACCATATATTTT

V: TRBV4-1
D: TRBD1
size: -
length: 15
J: TRBJ1-1
CDR3: CASSQQQGRSTEAFF
DNA: TGCGCCAGCAGCCAACAACAGGGGCGGAGCACTGAAGCTTTCTTT